A single sample is the source of the 14 T cell receptor beta chains below, sequenced in a study of T cells in Graves' hyperthyroidism and ophthalmopathy. Amplified regions were TCR beta CDR3 sequences from RNA transcripts. The TCR CDR3 was amplified in a first-round RT-PCR using the HTBI primer set. TCRdb itself ran the multiplex PCR reads through MiXCR, one entry per CDR3 protein. The sample lists 250,000 to 350,000 distinct CDR3 sequences; around a sixth were seen once. Sample: blood. The source is a man aged 25 to 45 with Graves' hyperthyroidism.

The sample holds a few counts of this clonotype. The chain couples TRBV3-1 to TRBJ2-3; no firm D call. Germline assignment: CDR1 LGHDT and CDR2 YNNKEL (reference sequence). V was cut by 8 bases and J by 11 bases, with 11 bases left in between. CDR3 length: 10 amino acids. The CDR3 loop is CASGWVEQYF. In DNA, the CDR3 is TGTGCCAGCGGGTGGGTTGAGCAGTATTTT.

This clonotype came up a few times. V gene TRBV6-1 combines with J gene TRBJ2-2, with D hard to call. The CDR3 length is 17 residues. Trimming shortened V by 1 base and J by 1 base, and 13 bases separated the two germline ends. The germline V gene has CDR1 MNHNS and CDR2 SASEGT. CDR3 in DNA: TGTGCCAGCAGTGAAGATGGAGATAGCAGGAACACCGGGGAGCTGTTTTTT. It specifies CASSEDGDSRNTGELFF.

The V and J genes are TRBV12-3 or TRBV12-4 and TRBJ1-5, with TRBD1 matching over 10 bases. V gave up 6 bases and J gave up 3 bases; unmatched junction bases: 8. The CDR3 loop spans 16 amino acids. CDR3 residues: CASSRGTGDFNQPQHF. CDR3 in DNA: TGTGCCAGCAGCAGAGGGACAGGGGATTTCAATCAGCCCCAGCATTTT.

At least ten counts were recorded for this clonotype. The V call is TRBV12-3 or TRBV12-4, the J call TRBJ2-5, with 7 bases identical to TRBD2. V gave up 1 base and J gave up 5 bases; unmatched junction bases: 7. This CDR3 contains 15 residues. CDR3 DNA: TGTGCCAGCAGTTTAGAGCTAGCGGAACACGAGACCCAGTACTTC. This translates into CASSLELAEHETQYF.

The chain carries TRBV2 and TRBJ2-7; D ambiguous. Deletions cut 8 bases from V and 6 bases from J, with 20 bases between. The CDR3 has 14 residues. Germline CDR1 and CDR2: SNHLY and FYNNEI. This CDR3 reads CASLLVLAPGEQYF. The CDR3 region has the DNA TGTGCCAGCCTATTAGTGTTAGCCCCGGGCGAGCAGTACTTC.

The table lists this clonotype with many counts. V is TRBV7-3 and J is TRBJ2-3; D tentatively reads TRBD1 or TRBD2 (5 bases each). The CDR3 consists of 13 residues. V was cut by 5 bases and J by 2 bases, with 8 bases left in between. The germline V gene has CDR1 SGHTA and CDR2 FQGTGA. The CDR3 is CASSAGTTDTQYF. DNA for the CDR3: TGTGCCAGCAGCGCCGGGACCACAGATACGCAGTATTTT. The full variable domain, its missing parts supplied by reference TRBV7-3 and TRBJ2-3, is GAGVSQTPSNKVTEKGKYVELRCDPISGHTALYWYRQSLGQGPEFLIYFQGTGAADDSGLPNDRFFAVRPEGSVSTLKIQRTERGDSAVYLCASSAGTTDTQYFGPGTRLTVL.

This clonotype was picked up many times. The rearrangement links TRBV12-3 or TRBV12-4 to TRBJ1-5; D remains ambiguous. V gave up 2 bases and J gave up 0 bases, with 5 bases separating them. This CDR3 has 14 residues. The CDR3 sequence: CASSLSNSNQPQHF. In DNA form, the CDR3 reads TGTGCCAGCAGTTTAAGTAATAGCAATCAGCCCCAGCATTTT.

The genes are TRBV7-9 and TRBJ2-1; D gene ambiguous. The V end lost 1 base, the J end lost 5 bases, and 12 bases lay between the germline ends. The length of the CDR3 is 15 residues. Germline V gives CDR1 SEHNR, CDR2 FQNEAQ (reference sequence). Here the CDR3 DNA reads TGTGCCAGCAGCTTAGAACAGTCACCGGACAATGAGCAGTTCTTC. It yields the protein CASSLEQSPDNEQFF.

This clonotype turned up a few times. Its ends do not fully match the called genes, so a read error is possible. The chain recombines TRBV5-1 with TRBJ2-5; 11 nucleotides line up with TRBD1. The CDR3 has 18 amino acids. CDR1 is SGHRS and CDR2 is YFSETQ in the germline V gene. The CDR3 protein is CASSAGQGAGDTREAQYF. CDR3 nucleotides: TGCGCCAGCAGCGCCGGACAGGGGGCGGGAGATACAAGAGAGGCCCAGTACTTC.

The chain combines TRBV27 with TRBJ2-2, with 11 nucleotides matching TRBD2. CDR1 and CDR2 from the germline V gene are MNHEY and SMNVEV (reference sequence). V shed 1 base, J shed 6 bases, and the junction held 4 bases outside the gene matches. This CDR3 is built from 16 residues. The CDR3 DNA sequence: TGTGCCAGCAGTTTATGGCTAGCGGGAGGTTCCGGGGAGCTGTTTTTT. Amino acids: CASSLWLAGGSGELFF.

This clonotype appeared many times. This rearrangement joins TRBV11-1 to TRBJ2-2; 11 bases are shared with TRBD1. The ends lost 5 bases at V and 6 bases at J; junction bases unmatched: 5. The CDR3 is 15 amino acids. Germline loops: CDR1 SGHAT, CDR2 FQDESV (reference sequence). The CDR3 here is CASSHMGQGAGELFF. CDR3 coding DNA: TGTGCCAGCAGCCATATGGGACAGGGGGCCGGGGAGCTGTTTTTT.

Remarks on this clonotype: One base away lies a much larger clone, so this may be a sequencing read error. V usage is TRBV30 and J usage is TRBJ2-1; 9 positions agree with TRBD2. Germline V gives CDR1 GTSNPN, CDR2 SVGIG (reference sequence). CDR3 length: 14 residues. CDR3 residues: CAWTVTSGYNDQFF. DNA for the CDR3: TGTGCCTGGACAGTCACTAGCGGGTACAATGATCAGTTCTTC.

This clonotype came up many times. A junction boundary mismatches the germline segment, possibly from a read error. This chain links TRBV7-7 with TRBJ2-1; the match to TRBD2 covers 10 bases. The CDR3 loop spans 15 amino acids. Germline V CDR1 and CDR2: SSHAT, FNYEAQ (reference sequence). The CDR3 reads CASSQGLAGVNEQFF. DNA for the CDR3: TGTGCTAGCAGCCAGGGCCTAGCGGGAGTAAATGAGCAGTTCTTC. The whole variable domain, remainder taken from reference TRBV7-7 and TRBJ2-1, is GAGVSQSPRYKVTKRGQDVTLRCDPISSHATLYWYQQALGQGPEFLTYFNYEAQPDKSGLPSDRFSAERPEGSISTLTIQRTEQRDSAMYRCASSQGLAGVNEQFFGPGTRLTVL.

This clonotype was found a few times. This chain joins TRBV29-1 and TRBJ1-1; D is possibly TRBD1 (6 bases). The CDR3 has 16 amino acids. CDR1 and CDR2 (germline): SQVTM, ANQGSEA. The germline V and J ends were trimmed by 1 base and 5 bases, with 20 bases remaining between them. This CDR3 reads CSVEGTLRGVETEAFF. The CDR3 DNA reads as TGCAGCGTTGAAGGGACTTTAAGGGGGGTTGAGACTGAAGCTTTCTTT. Full variable domain (remainder filled in from reference TRBV29-1 and TRBJ1-1): SAVISQKPSRDICQRGTSLTIQCQVDSQVTMMFWYRQQPGQSLTLIATANQGSEATYESGFVIDKFPISRPNLTFSTLTVSNMSPEDSSIYLCSVEGTLRGVETEAFFGQGTRLTVV.